This T cell receptor (beta chain) was sequenced in a study of T cell responses to AZD1222 COVID-19 vaccine (dated by TCRdb to 2020 to 2022). As for the study more broadly: Because spike-specific TCR depth and breadth did not differ between the two schedules, AZD1222 recipients who got a second dose at roughly 4 weeks were pooled with those who got a second dose at roughly 12 weeks. A total of approximately 240 trial participants underwent TCR sequencing, of whom about 200 had received two doses of AZD1222 and 26 had received two doses of the MenACWY control vaccine. Enrollment into the trials was organized by age into subgroups of 18-55, 56-69 and 70-plus years, and those subgroups contained roughly 140, 27 and 60 TCR-sequenced participants, respectively.

The CDR3 regions of human TCRbeta chains were analyzed by immunosequencing. The original methods were these. Repertoire TCRs were checked for matches against a reference library of SARS-CoV-2-specific TCRs that had been generated using the MIRA antigen-specificity platform. Breadth was defined as the fraction of unique TCRs that were SARS-CoV-2-associated, and depth was defined as the fraction of total T cells that were SARS-CoV-2-associated. Using the MIRA data, each spike-specific TCR was mapped to the spike region that the TCR reacts to and placed in a CD4 or CD8 class. Log10-transformed breadth and depth values were compared by one-way ANOVA with Sidak's multiple comparisons tests. TCRdb provides this immuneACCESS table in a form limited to in-frame rearrangements. Some clones are lacking; in checked studies, under half of them reflect an unresolved V gene, and why the rest are absent is not known. V, J and clone size were drawn from that table, and D and trimming were deduced from the DNA. Counted in this sample were more than 150,000 clones; 85% to 95% of them appeared once. The ten largest clones represent 8.5% to 12% of the sample.

The paper as a whole reports these results and caveats: Because no day 14 peak-response samples were available, repertoires were characterized only after the peak T cell response. Vaccine-associated CD4 TCRs spanned the whole spike protein, with dominant responses in regions 160-218 and 743-854. Nearly half of unique spike-specific TCRs reportedly recognized epitopes outside regions mutated in the B.1.351 and B.1.1.7 variants. Most participants were white British and females outnumbered males, and the authors suggested that clonal diversity may have been underestimated. The 56-69-year group was small, and its depth increase did not reach significance, likely because of low power. A significant rise in spike-specific TCR breadth and depth was observed after two AZD1222 doses relative to day 0 and relative to MenACWY recipients. Conclusions about previously exposed vaccinees were limited because only a handful of AZD1222 recipients were SARS-CoV-2 seropositive at baseline.

The intended sense of this specimen's time point label: baseline before first vaccination. The vaccinee samples were drawn from two UK trials, COV001 and COV002, one of which was a single-blind randomized controlled phase 2/3 trial testing AZD1222 (ChAdOx1 nCoV-19) in healthy adults. For TCRbeta chain sequencing, PBMC samples were collected from trial participants at day 0 and at day 28 after the second dose. The germline V gene yields SGDLS for CDR1 and YYNGEE for CDR2. Deletion took 4 bases off V and 4 bases off J, with a span of 14 bases between the germline ends. The CDR3 contains 15 residues, cysteine and phenylalanine counted. The entry retains the CDR3 DNA only, 45 bases that are in frame from base 1. As to this clone: What antigen it recognizes has not been identified. One base away there is no much larger clone; base qualities are not given.

Specimen: peripheral blood, collected on day 0 of AZD1222 vaccination. The receptor was isolated from an adult in good health. This receptor chain uses TRBV9 and TRBJ2-2, with the D gene call left open. The CDR3 amino acid sequence is: CASSPQPGTTGELFF. The nucleotide sequence reads as follows: TGTGCCAGCAGCCCCCAGCCAGGAACCACCGGGGAGCTGTTTTTT.